This paragraph covers one T cell receptor beta chain sequence. This clone was seen just once. Its antigen has not been determined. Base quality data are lacking; no much larger clone is found one base away. The junction carries 14 bases between V and J, which are trimmed by 1 base and 5 bases respectively. Via the germline V gene, CDR1 is LGHNA and CDR2 YNFKEQ. From its cysteine to its phenylalanine, the CDR3 spans 15 amino acids. Left in the record is the CDR3 DNA by itself, 45 bases read in frame from the first base. Patients with a history of autoimmune disease or receiving systemic immunosuppression were excluded from the trial. In every dose cohort, peripheral blood was drawn for TCR sequencing at baseline, cycle 4 day 1, and cycle 7 day 1. The samples were drawn from a first-in-human, open-label, multicenter phase I dose-escalation trial of ivuxolimab. Adults with locally advanced or metastatic melanoma, renal cell, hepatocellular, or head and neck squamous cell carcinoma were enrolled in the trial. CD4+ and CD8+ T cells were sorted separately from peripheral blood before TCR sequencing.

This sample stems from a study of OX40 agonist ivuxolimab in advanced cancers. With respect to the entire study: Ivuxolimab, which targeted the costimulatory receptor OX40 (CD134), was an agonistic, fully human IgG2 monoclonal antibody. Partial responses occurred in three dose-escalation patients, of whom one had hepatocellular carcinoma and two had cutaneous melanoma. The monotherapy dose-escalation portion (N of about 50 patients) of the phase I ivuxolimab trial is reported in the paper. Of the roughly 52 dose-escalation patients, hepatocellular carcinoma was present in some 19, melanoma in around 15, renal cell carcinoma in 9 and head and neck cancer in 9. The dose-escalation cohort was about 86% male with a mean age of around 64 years, ranging from roughly 23 to 79. Intravenous ivuxolimab was administered to patients every 2 weeks at six dose levels: 0.01, 0.1, 0.3, 1.5, 3 and 10 mg/kg. Prior anti-PD-1, anti-PD-L1 or anti-CTLA-4 therapy was permitted, and approximately 39% of dose-escalation patients had received checkpoint inhibitors. The purpose of peripheral TCRbeta sequencing was to test whether ivuxolimab changed TCR sequence diversity and led to clonal T-cell expansion.

For sequencing of the TCRbeta CDR3 region, genomic DNA was extracted from the sorted cells. TCRbeta CDR3 regions were sequenced using the immunoSEQ Assay. TCRdb holds this immuneACCESS table with in-frame rearrangements only. Some clones are missing; in checked studies, unresolved V genes explain under half, and the rest has no known cause. The sample includes under 85,000 clones, with about 81% observed a single time. Less than 5.5% of the sample is in the top ten clones. The paper as a whole reports these results and caveats: Low levels of normalized T-cell clonal expansion were also seen in some nonresponding patients. After ivuxolimab, CD8+ T cells had more expanded clones than CD4+ T cells on average. In the 0.1-3.0 mg/kg groups, partial responders had among the lowest normalized peripheral clonal expansion, particularly in CD8+ T cells. At doses of 0.1 to 3.0 mg/kg, clonal expansion of both CD4+ and CD8+ blood T cells was observed from baseline to week 6. The antigen specificity of the peripheral T cells that underwent clonal expansion was not determined.

The sequences come from CD4+ or CD8+ T cells sorted from blood, collected in a trial of the OX40 agonist ivuxolimab. This clonotype originated in an adult with an advanced solid tumor such as melanoma, head and neck, liver or kidney cancer. The rearrangement combines TRBV4-2 with TRBJ1-1; perhaps TRBD1 is the D gene, with 5 bases matching. CDR3 protein: CASSQVMGLSTEAFF. In nucleotide form, the sequence is TGTGCCAGCAGCCAAGTTATGGGGCTGAGTACTGAAGCTTTCTTT.